The 17 T cell receptor beta chains listed next were all sequenced from one sample in a study of shared T cell receptors in the human thymus. Clones were read by immunoSEQ multiplex PCR, and TCRdb kept only the in-frame ones, dropping some. The repertoire includes fewer than 700,000 clones, approximately 87% of them detected once, and 0.0095% to 0.011% sits in the top ten. These data were also filed under a second study, of human thymus T cells.

The sequenced sample consisted of thymocytes. The source is a boy under three years old with a congenital heart defect.

V is TRBV6-1 and J is TRBJ1-5; D call uncertain. The CDR3 length is 14 residues. CDR1 and CDR2 (germline): MNHNS, SASEGT. Trimming took 6 bases from V and 0 from J, leaving 9 bases between them. The CDR3: CASRLRDSNQPQHF. The CDR3 coding sequence is TGTGCCAGCAGGTTGAGGGATAGCAATCAGCCCCAGCATTTT.

About this clone itself: The sample carries other DNA sequences with the same CDR3. V gene TRBV20-1 combines with J gene TRBJ2-1; perhaps TRBD1 as D (5 bases). With 3 bases removed from V and 7 bases from J, the gap between germline ends came to 7 bases. This CDR3 has 11 residues. The germline gives CDR1 DFQATT, CDR2 SNEGSKA (reference sequence). CDR3 DNA: TGCAGTGCTAGGCCAGGGAATGAGCAGTTCTTC. This sequence encodes CSARPGNEQFF.

This clone has just one count. The CDR3 protein is CAWTRGRDTDTQYF. The CDR3 bases are TGTGCCTGGACTCGCGGGAGGGACACAGATACGCAGTATTTT. V gene TRBV30 combines with J gene TRBJ2-3; the match to TRBD2 covers 9 bases. Trimming removed 4 bases from V and 2 bases from J; junction bases left unmatched: 4. This CDR3 contains 14 residues. The germline CDR1 and CDR2 sequences are GTSNPN and SVGIG (reference sequence). The full variable domain, completed using reference TRBV30 and TRBJ2-3, is SQTIHQWPATLVQPVGSPLSLECTVEGTSNPNLYWYRQAAGRGLQLLFYSVGIGQISSEVPQNLSASRPQDRQFILSSKKLLLSDSGFYLCAWTRGRDTDTQYFGPGTRLTVL.

V gene TRBV6-5 combines with J gene TRBJ2-1; tentative D call: TRBD1 (6 bases). The germline V gene encodes CDR1 MNHEY and CDR2 SVGAGI. The V end lost 0 bases, the J end lost 2 bases, and 11 bases lay between the germline ends. The length of the CDR3 is 16 residues. The CDR3 DNA reads as TGTGCCAGCAGTTACTCGTTTGGACAGCCCTACAATGAGCAGTTCTTC. Its translation: CASSYSFGQPYNEQFF.

This chain uses TRBV28 with TRBJ1-4, with a weak D call TRBD1 (5 bases). The CDR3 is made up of 15 amino acids. Trimming pared 10 bases from V and 2 bases from J, leaving 17 bases between. From germline, CDR1 is MDHEN and CDR2 SYDVKM. In DNA form, the CDR3 reads TGTGCCACCTCCGACCACCGACAGACTAATGAAAAACTGTTTTTT. The encoded protein is CATSDHRQTNEKLFF.

DNA for the CDR3: TGTGCCAGCAGCTTGGGGACAGGAGAGACCCAGTACTTC. It translates to CASSLGTGETQYF. The genes are TRBV5-5 and TRBJ2-5; 7 nucleotides align to TRBD1. The CDR3 is 13 residues long. Germline CDR1 SGHKS, CDR2 YYEKEE (reference sequence). V lost 0 bases to trimming and J lost 4 bases; unmatched junction nucleotides: 0.

The chain recombines TRBV6-5 with TRBJ2-7; 9 bases are shared with TRBD1. Per germline, CDR1 MNHEY and CDR2 SVGAGI. V lost 7 bases to trimming and J lost 3 bases; unmatched junction nucleotides: 7. The CDR3 is 14 residues long. CDR3 residues: CASNPGTGNYEQYF. DNA of the CDR3: TGTGCCAGCAACCCAGGGACAGGGAACTACGAGCAGTACTTC.

The rearrangement uses TRBV30 and TRBJ1-2; TRBD1 is a possible D gene (5 bases). Trimming stripped 7 bases from V and 8 bases from J, with 20 bases between. Germline-derived CDR1 and CDR2 are GTSNPN and SVGIG (reference sequence). The CDR3 length is 13 residues. CDR3 amino acids: CALGRSGVGGYTF. CDR3 bases: TGTGCCTTGGGCCGGTCGGGGGTCGGCGGCTACACCTTC.

CDR3: CASTARDQPQHF. The CDR3 DNA sequence: TGTGCCAGCACCGCCCGGGATCAGCCCCAGCATTTT. The rearrangement uses TRBV7-9 and TRBJ1-5; no clear D. Trimming removed 7 bases at V and 5 bases at J, with 9 bases between. This CDR3 has 12 residues. Germline loops: CDR1 SEHNR, CDR2 FQNEAQ (reference sequence).

This rearrangement joins TRBV4-1 to TRBJ2-7, with TRBD2 identical over 10 bases. Trimming took 3 bases from V and 5 from J; bases not matched to a gene: 7. Per germline, CDR1 MGHRA and CDR2 YSYEKL. CDR3 length equals 15 residues. The CDR3 bases are TGCGCCAGCAGCCAGGGCTTAGCGGGAGGAAACGAGCAGTACTTC. This encodes CASSQGLAGGNEQYF.

As to this clone: The same CDR3 is also encoded by other DNA sequences in this sample. The chain has TRBV2 and TRBJ2-1, with 9 bases aligning to TRBD1. With 9 bases clipped from V and 5 bases from J, the junction kept 8 bases outside the gene matches. This CDR3 comprises 14 residues. Per germline, CDR1 SNHLY and CDR2 FYNNEI. The CDR3 region has the DNA TGTGCCAGTTCCCCGGGACAGGGCAACAATGAGCAGTTCTTC. Translation gives CASSPGQGNNEQFF.

The rearrangement joins TRBV15 to TRBJ1-4; D is unclear. The CDR3 is 17 residues long. V was cut by 1 base and J by 2 bases, with 14 bases left in between. Germline CDR1 is LNHNV and CDR2 is YYDKDF (reference sequence). CDR3: CATSRAKRGQTNEKLFF. DNA for the CDR3: TGTGCCACCAGCAGAGCGAAGAGAGGGCAGACTAATGAAAAACTGTTTTTT.

The chain joins TRBV12-5 to TRBJ2-7; maybe TRBD2 (5 bases). Germline assignment: CDR1 LGHNT and CDR2 FRNRAP. The CDR3 spans 14 residues. The germline V and J ends were trimmed by 0 bases and 5 bases, with 11 bases remaining between them. The chain's CDR3 is CASGLVRLAHEQYF. The DNA for the CDR3 is TGTGCTAGTGGTTTGGTACGCCTAGCCCACGAGCAGTACTTC. The full variable domain, with the rest looked up from reference TRBV12-5 and TRBJ2-7, is DARVTQTPRHKVTEMGQEVTMRCQPILGHNTVFWYRQTMMQGLELLAYFRNRAPLDDSGMPKDRFSAEMPDATLATLKIQPSEPRDSAVYFCASGLVRLAHEQYFGPGTRLTVT.

In its sample, this clone was seen a few times. CDR3 sequence reads: CASSPPGQGRMNTEAFF. CDR3 bases: TGTGCCAGCAGCCCCCCCGGACAGGGAAGGATGAACACTGAAGCTTTCTTT. The chain has TRBV7-8 and TRBJ1-1; 8 nucleotides align to TRBD1. This CDR3 has 17 amino acids. J gave up 0 bases and V 5 bases, and 11 bases lay outside the gene matches. Per germline, CDR1 SGHVS and CDR2 FQNEAQ.

This chain connects TRBV29-1 to TRBJ2-5, with TRBD2 matching over 7 bases. With V trimmed by 4 bases and J by 2 bases, 13 bases remained unmatched. The CDR3 has 16 residues. Germline CDR1 SQVTM, CDR2 ANQGSEA. The CDR3, as DNA: TGCAGCGTTGGACTAGCTGGGGGATATTCACAAGAGACCCAGTACTTC. This sequence encodes CSVGLAGGYSQETQYF.

The V gene is TRBV5-5, the J gene TRBJ2-3; TRBD2 matches 7 bases. Per germline, CDR1 SGHKS and CDR2 YYEKEE (reference sequence). J lost 2 bases, V lost 5 bases, and 8 bases had no gene match. This CDR3 contains 15 residues. The CDR3 protein is CASRLRGTFTDTQYF. The CDR3 region has the DNA TGTGCCAGCAGGCTGCGGGGGACTTTCACAGATACGCAGTATTTT.

This clone was seen just once. The chain links TRBV6-1 to TRBJ1-4; TRBD1 matches at 11 bases. The germline V gene has CDR1 MNHNS and CDR2 SASEGT. The CDR3 has 18 amino acids. With 3 bases clipped from V and 3 bases from J, the junction kept 9 bases outside the gene matches. CDR3 nucleotides: TGTGCCAGCAGTGACCGGGACAGGGGGAAATCGGCTAATGAAAAACTGTTTTTT. It codes for CASSDRDRGKSANEKLFF.